This TCR beta chain was identified during a study of T-cell reconstitution after alpha-beta-depleted transplantation in children. Findings of the study overall: Most T-cell counts and diversity one year after the transplant came from T cells that were newly produced. For some patients, TCRbeta diversity was high at day 60 because of recipient T cells and thymic progenitors that survived. About two months after transplant, alpha-beta T cells reportedly came from several hundred expanded graft clones.

This clonotype was picked up many times. Antigen: not known. Unique molecular identifiers tagged the TCRbeta library. TCRdb reprocessed the PCR reads with MiXCR, giving one entry per CDR3 protein. The sample records roughly 160,000 distinct CDR3 sequences, 11% being singletons. Between the trimmed V and J ends, which lost 6 bases and 5 bases, there was a span of 13 bases. The CDR3 extends over 14 amino acids. V is TRBV12-3 or TRBV12-4 and J is TRBJ1-4, with D hard to call. Source: PBMCs, taken before TCRalphabeta/CD19-depleted stem cell transplant. The clonotype comes from a boy between 2 and 15 years old with acute myeloid leukemia, due to receive a stem cell transplant. The CDR3 DNA follows: TGTGCCAGCAGAACCGGGAGCCGAAATGAAAAACTGTTTTTT. It yields the protein CASRTGSRNEKLFF.